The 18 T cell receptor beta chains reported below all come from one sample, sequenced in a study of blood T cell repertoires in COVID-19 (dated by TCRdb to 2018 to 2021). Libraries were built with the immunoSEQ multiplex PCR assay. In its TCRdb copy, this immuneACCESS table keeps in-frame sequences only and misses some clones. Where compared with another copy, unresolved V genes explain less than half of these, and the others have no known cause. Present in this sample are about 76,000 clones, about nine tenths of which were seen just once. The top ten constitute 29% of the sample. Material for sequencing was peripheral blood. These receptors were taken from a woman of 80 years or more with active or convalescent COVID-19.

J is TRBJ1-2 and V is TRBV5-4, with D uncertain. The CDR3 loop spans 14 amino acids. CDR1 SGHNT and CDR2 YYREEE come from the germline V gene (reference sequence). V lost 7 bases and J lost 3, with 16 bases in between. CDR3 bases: TGTGCCAGCCGCGTCCCAGGATCAGACTATGGCTACACCTTC. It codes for CASRVPGSDYGYTF.

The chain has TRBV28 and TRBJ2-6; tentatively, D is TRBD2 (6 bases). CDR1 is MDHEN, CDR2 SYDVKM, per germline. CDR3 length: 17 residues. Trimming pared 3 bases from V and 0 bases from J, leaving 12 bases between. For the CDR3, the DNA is TGTGCCAGCAGTTTGAGGCGCGGGGTCTCTGGGGCCAACGTCCTGACTTTC. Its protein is CASSLRRGVSGANVLTF.

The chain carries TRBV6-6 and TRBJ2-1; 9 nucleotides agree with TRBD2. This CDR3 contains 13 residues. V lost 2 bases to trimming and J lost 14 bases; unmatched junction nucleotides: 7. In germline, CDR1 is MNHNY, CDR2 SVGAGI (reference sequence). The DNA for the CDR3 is TGTGCCAGCAGTTACGAGGAGCGGGGGGTAAAGTTCTTC. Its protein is CASSYEERGVKFF.

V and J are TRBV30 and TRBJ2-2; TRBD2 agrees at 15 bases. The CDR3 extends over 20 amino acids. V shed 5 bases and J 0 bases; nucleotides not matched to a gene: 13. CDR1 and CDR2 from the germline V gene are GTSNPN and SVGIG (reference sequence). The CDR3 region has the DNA TGTGCCTGGGGTGGACTAGCGGGGGGGCCTCACATCTCGAACACCGGGGAGCTGTTTTTT. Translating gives CAWGGLAGGPHISNTGELFF.

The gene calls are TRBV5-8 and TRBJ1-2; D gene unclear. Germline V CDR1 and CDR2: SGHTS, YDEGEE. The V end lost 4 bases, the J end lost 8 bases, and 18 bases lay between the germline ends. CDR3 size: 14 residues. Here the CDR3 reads CASSQLFSSWGYTF. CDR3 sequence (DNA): TGTGCCAGCAGCCAACTCTTCTCTAGCTGGGGCTACACCTTC.

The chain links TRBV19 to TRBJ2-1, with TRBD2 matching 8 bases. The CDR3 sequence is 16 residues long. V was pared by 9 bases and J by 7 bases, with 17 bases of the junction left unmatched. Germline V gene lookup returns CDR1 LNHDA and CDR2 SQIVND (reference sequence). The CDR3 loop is CASKRGGQASGNEQFF. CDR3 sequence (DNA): TGTGCCAGCAAACGAGGGGGGCAAGCTAGCGGGAATGAGCAGTTCTTC.

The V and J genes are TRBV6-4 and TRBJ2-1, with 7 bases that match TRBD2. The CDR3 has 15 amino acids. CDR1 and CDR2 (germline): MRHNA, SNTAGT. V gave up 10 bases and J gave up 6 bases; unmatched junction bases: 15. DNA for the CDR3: TGTGCCATCCCGAAGAGGCGGGGGTCCCCCAATGAGCAGTTCTTC. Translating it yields CAIPKRRGSPNEQFF.

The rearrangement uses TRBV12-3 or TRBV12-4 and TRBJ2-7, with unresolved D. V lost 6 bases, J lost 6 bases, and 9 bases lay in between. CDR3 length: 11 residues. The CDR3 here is CASSPGPEQYF. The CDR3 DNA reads TGTGCCAGCAGCCCCGGTCCCGAGCAGTACTTC.

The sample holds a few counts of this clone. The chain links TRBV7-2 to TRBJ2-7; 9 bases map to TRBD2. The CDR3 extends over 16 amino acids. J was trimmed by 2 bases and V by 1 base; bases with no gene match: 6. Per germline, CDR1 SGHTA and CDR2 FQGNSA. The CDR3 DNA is TGTGCCAGCAGCTTAGTTGGTAGCGGGGGCACCTACGAGCAGTACTTC. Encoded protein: CASSLVGSGGTYEQYF.

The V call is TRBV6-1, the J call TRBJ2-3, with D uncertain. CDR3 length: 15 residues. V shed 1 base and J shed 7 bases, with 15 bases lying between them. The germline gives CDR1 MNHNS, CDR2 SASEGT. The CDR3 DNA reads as TGTGCCAGCAGTGAAGATTTCGGTAGCCCCAATACGCAGTATTTT. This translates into CASSEDFGSPNTQYF.

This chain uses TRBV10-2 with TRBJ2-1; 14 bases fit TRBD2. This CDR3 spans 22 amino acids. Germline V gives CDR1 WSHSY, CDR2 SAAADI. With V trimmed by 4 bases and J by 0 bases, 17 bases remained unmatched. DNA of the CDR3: TGCGCCAGCAGTGTGCCTAAAGGGACTAGCGGGGGAATAGGCAGCTCCTACAATGAGCAGTTCTTC. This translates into CASSVPKGTSGGIGSSYNEQFF.

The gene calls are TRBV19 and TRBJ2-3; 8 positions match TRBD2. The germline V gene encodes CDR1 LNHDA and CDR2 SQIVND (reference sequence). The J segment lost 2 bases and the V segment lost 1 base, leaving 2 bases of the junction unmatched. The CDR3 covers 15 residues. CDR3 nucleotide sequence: TGTGCCAGTAGTATAGGGACTAGCCCCACAGATACGCAGTATTTT. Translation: CASSIGTSPTDTQYF.

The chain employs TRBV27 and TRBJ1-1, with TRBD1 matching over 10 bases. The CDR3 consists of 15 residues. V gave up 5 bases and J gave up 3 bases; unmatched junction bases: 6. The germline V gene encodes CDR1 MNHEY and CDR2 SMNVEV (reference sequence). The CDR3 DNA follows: TGTGCCAGCAGTATCTCCGGACAGGGGGACACTGAAGCTTTCTTT. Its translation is CASSISGQGDTEAFF.

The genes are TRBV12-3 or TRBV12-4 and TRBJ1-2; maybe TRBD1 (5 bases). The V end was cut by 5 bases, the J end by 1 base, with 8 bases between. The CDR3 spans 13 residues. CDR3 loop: CASSLDSNYGYTF. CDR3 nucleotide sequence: TGTGCCAGCAGTCTAGACAGTAACTATGGCTACACCTTC.

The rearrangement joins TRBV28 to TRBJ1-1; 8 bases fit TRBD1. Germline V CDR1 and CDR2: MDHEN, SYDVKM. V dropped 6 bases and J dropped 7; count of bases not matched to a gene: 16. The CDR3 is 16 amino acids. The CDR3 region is CASRPDRSWTGFEAFF. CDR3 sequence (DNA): TGTGCCAGCAGACCTGACCGCTCTTGGACAGGGTTTGAAGCTTTCTTT.

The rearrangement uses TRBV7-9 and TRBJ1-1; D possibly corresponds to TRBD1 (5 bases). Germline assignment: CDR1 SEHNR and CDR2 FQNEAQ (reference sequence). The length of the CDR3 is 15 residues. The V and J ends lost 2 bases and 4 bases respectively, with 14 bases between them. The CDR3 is CASSLQRGSTTEAFF. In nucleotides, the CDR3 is TGTGCCAGCAGCTTACAGCGGGGCAGTACCACTGAAGCTTTCTTT.

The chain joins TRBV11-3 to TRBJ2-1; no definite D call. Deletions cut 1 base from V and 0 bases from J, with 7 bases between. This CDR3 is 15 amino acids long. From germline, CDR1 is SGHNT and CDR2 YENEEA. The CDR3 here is CASSLVAGSYNEQFF. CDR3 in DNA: TGTGCCAGCAGCTTAGTTGCCGGCTCCTACAATGAGCAGTTCTTC.

CDR3 region: CASSVGPGQGTDTQYF. The CDR3 DNA sequence: TGTGCCAGCAGCGTAGGGCCGGGACAGGGGACAGATACGCAGTATTTT. The chain uses TRBV9 and TRBJ2-3, with 10 bases fitting TRBD1. Germline V lookup: CDR1 SGDLS, CDR2 YYNGEE. V dropped 0 bases and J dropped 3; count of bases not matched to a gene: 4. The CDR3 contains 16 residues.